The sample holds one count of the clone carrying this T cell receptor (beta chain). The antigen remains undetermined. This entry belongs to a study of OX40 agonist ivuxolimab in advanced cancers. Study-level points and caveats: Circulating CD4+ and CD8+ T cells showed clonal expansion by week 6 at 0.1 to 3.0 mg/kg. The study found that CD8+ T cells averaged more expanded clones than CD4+.

Measured with immunoSEQ multiplex PCR; TCRdb has only the in-frame clones, and not every one. The sample lists under 90,000 clones; about 93% were seen once. Germline V CDR1 and CDR2: SGHNT, YYREEE (reference sequence). Trimming cost V 1 base and J 15 bases; bases outside gene matches: 3. The CDR3 extends over 12 amino acids. This material consisted of CD4+ or CD8+ T cells sorted from blood, taken in a trial of the OX40 agonist ivuxolimab. This clonotype was sampled from an adult with an advanced solid tumor such as melanoma, head and neck, liver or kidney cancer. The gene calls are TRBV5-4 and TRBJ2-1; 11 nucleotides line up with TRBD2. CDR3 bases: TGTGCCAGCAGCTTGACTAGCGGGGGTCGGTTCTTC. This sequence encodes CASSLTSGGRFF.